The 26 T cell receptor beta chains given below trace back to one sample, sequenced in a study of T cell changes during pregnancy in multiple sclerosis. Assay used: immunoSEQ multiplex PCR; TCRdb lists only in-frame clones, some missing. In the table there are about 40,000 clones, 88% of which are singletons. The source material was peripheral blood, sampled in the first trimester of pregnancy. The receptor set was obtained from a female donor in good health, enrolled as a control in a pregnancy study.

This sequence joins TRBV19 and TRBJ1-6; 9 bases are shared with TRBD1. V trimming: 4 bases; J trimming: 3 bases; junction bases outside the gene matches: 4. Looked up from germline, CDR1 is LNHDA and CDR2 is SQIVND (reference sequence). This CDR3 is built from 16 residues. CDR3 bases: TGTGCCAGTAGTAGACAGGGACAGGGCTATAATTCACCCCTCCACTTT. It encodes CASSRQGQGYNSPLHF.

A note on this clone: Other DNA sequences of this sample code for an identical CDR3. The V and J genes are TRBV19 and TRBJ1-2; TRBD1 might be the D (6 bases). The V gene lost 3 bases and the J gene lost 3 bases, with 14 bases spanning the gap. Germline V gene data show CDR1 as LNHDA and CDR2 as SQIVND (reference sequence). The CDR3 extends over 15 amino acids. The CDR3 here is CASSMARGKDYGYTF. The CDR3 region has the DNA TGTGCCAGTAGTATGGCCAGGGGAAAGGACTATGGCTACACCTTC.

The chain links TRBV4-1 to TRBJ2-7; 12 bases map to TRBD1. In germline, CDR1 is MGHRA, CDR2 YSYEKL. Trimming cost V 4 bases and J 5 bases; bases outside gene matches: 6. The CDR3 runs to 15 residues. CDR3 sequence reads: CASSLRDRGLDEQYF. The CDR3 DNA sequence: TGCGCCAGCAGCCTCCGGGACAGGGGGCTCGACGAGCAGTACTTC.

This chain connects TRBV13 to TRBJ2-1, with TRBD1 as a possible D gene (5 bases). Germline V gene lookup returns CDR1 PRHDT and CDR2 FYEKMQ (reference sequence). The germline V and J ends were trimmed by 5 bases and 4 bases, with 6 bases remaining between them. This CDR3 is 12 amino acids long. The CDR3 coding sequence is TGTGCCAGCAGCGCAGGGTACAATGAGCAGTTCTTC. Translating it yields CASSAGYNEQFF.

This clone was found a few times. This chain connects TRBV9 to TRBJ1-1; unclear D gene. Germline V gene data show CDR1 as SGDLS and CDR2 as YYNGEE. The CDR3 consists of 15 residues. Trimming removed 1 base at V and 1 base at J, with 11 bases between. For the CDR3, the DNA is TGTGCCAGCAGCGTACTCCCAGGTGAGAACACTGAAGCTTTCTTT. This encodes CASSVLPGENTEAFF.

V gene TRBV11-3 combines with J gene TRBJ1-1, with D perhaps TRBD1 (5 bases). The V gene's germline CDR1 is SGHNT and CDR2 YENEEA. The CDR3 covers 13 residues. V dropped 0 bases and J dropped 8 bases, with 10 bases sitting between them. CDR3 sequence: CASSLDPRGEAFF. In nucleotides, the CDR3 is TGTGCCAGCAGCTTAGACCCCCGGGGGGAAGCTTTCTTT.

This chain joins TRBV6-5 and TRBJ1-1, with 8 positions matching TRBD1. Germline-derived CDR1 and CDR2 are MNHEY and SVGAGI. V trimming: 6 bases; J trimming: 1 base; junction bases outside the gene matches: 4. The CDR3 extends over 14 amino acids. This CDR3 reads CASRPDRENTEAFF. CDR3 bases: TGTGCCAGCAGACCGGACAGGGAGAACACTGAAGCTTTCTTT.

The chain combines TRBV18 with TRBJ1-5; no definite D call. The CDR3 length is 14 residues. Between the trimmed V and J ends, which lost 3 bases and 7 bases, there was a span of 13 bases. Germline V gene lookup returns CDR1 KGHSH and CDR2 LQKENI. Here the CDR3 reads CASSPSNSPQPQHF. The CDR3 coding sequence is TGTGCCAGCTCACCTTCCAACTCACCGCAGCCCCAGCATTTT.

The chain links TRBV11-2 to TRBJ2-5; the match to TRBD2 covers 8 bases. The CDR3 sequence is 15 residues long. J gave up 5 bases and V 3 bases, and 8 bases lay outside the gene matches. The germline V gene has CDR1 SGHAT and CDR2 FQNNGV. In DNA form, the CDR3 reads TGTGCCAGCAGCTTGGACGGGGGGGCCTTGGAGACCCAGTACTTC. Its protein product is CASSLDGGALETQYF.

The chain is built from TRBV10-3 and TRBJ2-7, with 7 nucleotides matching TRBD1. Trimming cost V 1 base and J 1 base; bases outside gene matches: 4. The germline V gene encodes CDR1 ENHRY and CDR2 SYGVKD. CDR3 length: 15 amino acids. Here the CDR3 DNA reads TGTGCCATCAGTGAGTACGGGACAGAGTCCTACGAGCAGTACTTC. Its translation is CAISEYGTESYEQYF.

This sequence joins TRBV18 and TRBJ2-2; D might be TRBD2 (6 bases). V lost 6 bases and J 0 bases, leaving 8 bases between the germline ends. Germline V gives CDR1 KGHSH, CDR2 LQKENI. CDR3 length: 14 residues. CDR3 DNA: TGTGCCAGCTCTAGCGGACCGAACACCGGGGAGCTGTTTTTT. It translates to CASSSGPNTGELFF.

The genes are TRBV2 and TRBJ1-5, with TRBD1 matching 7 bases. Trimming removed 5 bases from V and 0 bases from J; junction bases left unmatched: 10. From germline, CDR1 is SNHLY and CDR2 FYNNEI. CDR3 length: 17 amino acids. In DNA, the CDR3 is TGTGCCAGCAGTAGACCGGGACAGTTTTATAGCAATCAGCCCCAGCATTTT. Translated, it gives CASSRPGQFYSNQPQHF.

The gene calls are TRBV6-5 and TRBJ2-1, with D possibly TRBD2 on 5 matching bases. V lost 4 bases and J 1 base, leaving 8 bases between the germline ends. This CDR3 spans 14 amino acids. Germline V gene lookup returns CDR1 MNHEY and CDR2 SVGAGI. The CDR3 sequence is CASSSGDSYNEQFF. In nucleotides, the CDR3 is TGTGCCAGCAGTTCCGGGGATTCCTACAATGAGCAGTTCTTC.

The gene calls are TRBV6-5 and TRBJ1-6; 7 bases line up with TRBD1. V lost 6 bases and J lost 9; bases outside the gene matches: 8. Germline values: CDR1 MNHEY, CDR2 SVGAGI. The CDR3 is made up of 14 amino acids. The CDR3 protein is CASSRQGKTSPLHF. The CDR3 coding sequence is TGTGCCAGCAGCCGACAGGGAAAGACTTCACCCCTCCACTTT.

The CDR3 bases are TGTGCCAGTCAACAAATTTCGGGGGCACAGGGGACTCTCTATGGCTACACCTTC. As protein: CASQQISGAQGTLYGYTF. The rearrangement links TRBV19 to TRBJ1-2; TRBD1 aligns across 7 bases. CDR1 and CDR2 (germline): LNHDA, SQIVND (reference sequence). The CDR3 consists of 18 residues. The J segment lost 4 bases and the V segment lost 8 bases, leaving 22 bases of the junction unmatched.

The chain joins TRBV5-1 to TRBJ2-1; the match to TRBD2 covers 7 bases. Germline V CDR1 and CDR2: SGHRS, YFSETQ. This CDR3 is 16 amino acids long. The V and J ends lost 0 bases and 3 bases, in that order; junction bases with no gene match: 6. The CDR3 DNA reads TGCGCCAGCAGCTTGGATGCCGGGAGGCTCTACAATGAGCAGTTCTTC. Its translation: CASSLDAGRLYNEQFF.

This clone occurred once. The chain recombines TRBV11-2 with TRBJ2-6, with no clear D. V gave up 5 bases and J gave up 0 bases, with 11 bases separating them. The CDR3 covers 16 residues. The germline V gene encodes CDR1 SGHAT and CDR2 FQNNGV. The CDR3 DNA is TGTGCCAGCAGCATCCCTTATTACTCTGGGGCCAACGTCCTGACTTTC. Amino acids: CASSIPYYSGANVLTF.

Only one count was recorded for this clone. The rearrangement joins TRBV7-8 to TRBJ2-1; 7 bases line up with TRBD1. The germline gives CDR1 SGHVS, CDR2 FQNEAQ. With V trimmed by 6 bases and J by 4 bases, 6 bases remained unmatched. This CDR3 is 14 amino acids long. CDR3 nucleotides: TGTGCCAGCAGTATTCTGACAGGGTACAATGAGCAGTTCTTC. Translation: CASSILTGYNEQFF.

This clone was observed once. V is TRBV9 and J is TRBJ2-5; the match to TRBD1 covers 7 bases. This CDR3 has 14 residues. Germline V gene sequence: CDR1 SGDLS, CDR2 YYNGEE. V dropped 2 bases and J dropped 4; count of bases not matched to a gene: 5. CDR3 protein: CASSVEGGRETQYF. CDR3 DNA: TGTGCCAGCAGCGTTGAAGGGGGCCGAGAGACCCAGTACTTC.

The chain recombines TRBV19 with TRBJ2-7, with 7 bases lining up with TRBD2. Trimming at V came to 3 bases and at J to 5 bases, leaving 4 bases not matched to a gene. The length of the CDR3 is 13 residues. Germline V CDR1 and CDR2: LNHDA, SQIVND (reference sequence). CDR3 nucleotide sequence: TGTGCCAGTAGTATGAGGGAGGGTGACGAGCAGTACTTC. Translating it yields CASSMREGDEQYF.

This clone is a singleton in its sample. This chain connects TRBV30 to TRBJ2-3; possibly TRBD2 for D (5 bases). The germline V gene encodes CDR1 GTSNPN and CDR2 SVGIG (reference sequence). Trimming cost V 0 bases and J 0 bases, with 10 bases left between them. This CDR3 region has 15 residues. For the CDR3, the DNA is TGTGCCTGGAGTGTACCGGGAATTAGCACAGATACGCAGTATTTT. Its protein product is CAWSVPGISTDTQYF.

The rearrangement joins TRBV15 to TRBJ2-1; 7 bases map to TRBD1. Trimming at V came to 11 bases and at J to 4 bases, leaving 14 bases not matched to a gene. The CDR3 runs to 15 residues. The V gene's germline CDR1 is LNHNV and CDR2 YYDKDF (reference sequence). CDR3 loop: CAASRTGVSYNEQFF. The DNA of the CDR3 is TGTGCCGCCTCTAGGACAGGTGTATCTTACAATGAGCAGTTCTTC.

The chain uses TRBV9 and TRBJ2-1; D is undetermined. Germline CDR1 reads SGDLS; CDR2 reads YYNGEE. V gave up 3 bases and J gave up 0 bases, with 13 bases separating them. CDR3 size: 16 residues. The CDR3: CASSAPHESSYNEQFF. The CDR3 nucleotides read TGTGCCAGCAGCGCCCCTCACGAGAGCTCCTACAATGAGCAGTTCTTC.

The V gene is TRBV15, the J gene TRBJ1-1, with no clear D. This CDR3 has 12 amino acids. Per germline, CDR1 LNHNV and CDR2 YYDKDF (reference sequence). Between the trimmed V and J ends, which lost 0 bases and 8 bases, there was a span of 7 bases. The CDR3 DNA reads as TGTGCCACCAGCAGAGAGCGGGGAGAAGCTTTCTTT. Translated: CATSRERGEAFF.

The V call is TRBV19, the J call TRBJ1-1; D not certain. The CDR3 has 14 residues. V was clipped by 9 bases and J by 6 bases, with 20 bases between them. Germline CDR1 and CDR2: LNHDA and SQIVND (reference sequence). The CDR3 region is CASDPGRLTAEAFF. The DNA for the CDR3 is TGTGCCAGCGATCCGGGAAGGTTAACGGCTGAAGCTTTCTTT. Looking up the rest from reference TRBV19 and TRBJ1-1 gives the full variable domain: DGGITQSPKYLFRKEGQNVTLSCEQNLNHDAMYWYRQDPGQGLRLIYYSQIVNDFQKGDIAEGYSVSREKKESFPLTVTSAQKNPTAFYLCASDPGRLTAEAFFGQGTRLTVV.

This chain uses TRBV5-6 with TRBJ2-7, with a possible D match to TRBD1 (6 bases). CDR1 is SGHDT and CDR2 is YYEEEE in the germline V gene. The CDR3 is 17 residues long. The V gene lost 3 bases and the J gene lost 5 bases, with 24 bases spanning the gap. The CDR3, as DNA: TGTGCCAGCAGCTCGCGAATGGGGGCCCCCCTATCCAACGAGCAGTACTTC. Its translation is CASSSRMGAPLSNEQYF.